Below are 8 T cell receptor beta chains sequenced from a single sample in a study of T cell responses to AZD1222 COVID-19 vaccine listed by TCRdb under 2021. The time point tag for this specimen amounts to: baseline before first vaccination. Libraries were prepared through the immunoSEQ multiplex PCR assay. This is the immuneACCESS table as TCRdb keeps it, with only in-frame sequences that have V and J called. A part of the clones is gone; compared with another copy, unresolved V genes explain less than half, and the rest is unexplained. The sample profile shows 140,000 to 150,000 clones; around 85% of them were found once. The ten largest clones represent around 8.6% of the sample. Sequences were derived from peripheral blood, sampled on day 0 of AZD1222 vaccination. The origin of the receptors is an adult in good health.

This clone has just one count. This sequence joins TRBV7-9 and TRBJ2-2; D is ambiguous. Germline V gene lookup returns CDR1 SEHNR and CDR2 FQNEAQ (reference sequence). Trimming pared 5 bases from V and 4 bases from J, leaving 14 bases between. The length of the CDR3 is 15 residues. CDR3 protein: CASSQTLLGTGELFF. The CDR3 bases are TGTGCCAGCAGCCAGACCCTCCTTGGCACCGGGGAGCTGTTTTTT.

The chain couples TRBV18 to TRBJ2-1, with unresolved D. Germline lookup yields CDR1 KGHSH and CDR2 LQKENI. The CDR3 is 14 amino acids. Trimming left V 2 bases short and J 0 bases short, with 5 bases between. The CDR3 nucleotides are TGTGCCAGCTCACCAGGAAGCTCCTACAATGAGCAGTTCTTC. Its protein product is CASSPGSSYNEQFF.

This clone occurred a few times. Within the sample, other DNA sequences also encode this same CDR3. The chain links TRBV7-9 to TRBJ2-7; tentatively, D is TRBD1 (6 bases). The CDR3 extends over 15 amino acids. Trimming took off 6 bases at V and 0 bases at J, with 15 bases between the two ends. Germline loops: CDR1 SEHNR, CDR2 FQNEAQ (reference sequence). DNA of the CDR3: TGTGCCAGCAGTCCAAGACAGGCCTACTCCTACGAGCAGTACTTC. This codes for CASSPRQAYSYEQYF.

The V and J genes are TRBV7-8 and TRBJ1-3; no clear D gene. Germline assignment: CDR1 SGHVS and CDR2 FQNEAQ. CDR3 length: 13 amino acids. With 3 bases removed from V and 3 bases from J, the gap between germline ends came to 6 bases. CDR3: CASSFGVGNTIYF. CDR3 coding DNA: TGTGCCAGCAGCTTCGGGGTTGGAAACACCATATATTTT.

CDR3 DNA sequence: TGCGCCAGCAGCTTGGGGACAGGGGCGGATACGCAGTATTTT. Its protein product is CASSLGTGADTQYF. The J gene is TRBJ2-3, the V gene TRBV5-1, with 9 bases matching TRBD1. The CDR3 runs 14 residues. The J segment lost 6 bases and the V segment lost 0 bases, leaving 2 bases of the junction unmatched. Germline V gene sequence: CDR1 SGHRS, CDR2 YFSETQ.

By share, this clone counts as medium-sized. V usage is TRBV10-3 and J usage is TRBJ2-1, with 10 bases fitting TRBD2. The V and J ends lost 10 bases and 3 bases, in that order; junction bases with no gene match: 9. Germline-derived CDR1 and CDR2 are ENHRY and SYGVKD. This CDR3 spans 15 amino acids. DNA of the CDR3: TGTGCCACCAGAGCGGGAGGGCCGATCTACAATGAGCAGTTCTTC. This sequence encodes CATRAGGPIYNEQFF.

The CDR3 is CASGREANEKLFF. Written as DNA, the CDR3 is TGTGCCAGCGGGAGGGAGGCTAATGAAAAACTGTTTTTT. The chain has TRBV7-2 and TRBJ1-4; D is undetermined. Trimming removed 8 bases at V and 3 bases at J, with 10 bases between. Germline values: CDR1 SGHTA, CDR2 FQGNSA. The CDR3 spans 13 residues.

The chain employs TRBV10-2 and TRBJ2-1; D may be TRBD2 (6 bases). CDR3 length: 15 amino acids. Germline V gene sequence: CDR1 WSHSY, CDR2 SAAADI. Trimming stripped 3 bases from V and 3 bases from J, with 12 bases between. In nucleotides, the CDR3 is TGCGCCAGCAGTGAAGGCGGGAAGGTCTACAATGAGCAGTTCTTC. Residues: CASSEGGKVYNEQFF.